The rows below give T cell receptor beta chains drawn from one sample of a study of OX40 agonist ivuxolimab in advanced cancers. TCRdb's table, derived via immunoSEQ multiplex PCR, lists solely in-frame clones and lacks some. This repertoire shows roughly 92,000 clones, about 90% found once; its top ten account for about 0.16%. Source: CD4+ or CD8+ T cells sorted from blood, taken in a trial of the OX40 agonist ivuxolimab. These receptors were obtained from an adult with an advanced solid tumor such as melanoma, head and neck, liver or kidney cancer. CDR3s leave out the opening cysteine and the closing phenylalanine or tryptophan. Clone sizes are given selectively: once, few, many, or a class where the clone is expanded.

>TRBJ2-1|NA|TRBV5-1
ASSLEHARYNEQF
>TRBJ1-4|NA|TRBV30
ACPAGARKLF
>TRBJ2-7|NA|TRBV5-6
ASSLGLEIYEQY
>TRBJ2-1|few|TRBV7-8
ASSVTGWHHEQF
>TRBJ2-6|NA|TRBV27
ASSFLAGAPSGANVLT
>TRBJ1-2|once|TRBV30
AWSPTGGDYGYT
>TRBJ2-7|NA|TRBV6-4
ASTEGFGEQY
>TRBJ1-2|once|TRBV27
ASSSSRAGYT
>TRBJ1-3|NA|TRBV19
ASSIDRTGPGNTIY
>TRBJ2-3|once|TRBV7-2
ASSLTSGRVDTQY
>TRBJ2-7|NA|TRBV19
ASSSSPPRQGGLYEQY
>TRBJ2-5|once|TRBV29-1
SVGSLRGGRETQY
>TRBJ2-7|NA|TRBV7-8
ASSLDYYEQY
>TRBJ2-1|once|TRBV6-1
ASRLTRYEQF
>TRBJ2-7|NA|TRBV28
ASSLWAIQSAEQY
>TRBJ1-2|NA|TRBV7-8
ASSLQVSLYGYT
>TRBJ2-5|NA|TRBV27
ASSMLLGTKKETQY
>TRBJ2-5|NA|TRBV28
ASSFGGSRETQY
>TRBJ1-6|NA|TRBV27
ASSFLTLGPNSPLH
>TRBJ2-3|NA|TRBV4-1
ASSQVRGSLTDTQY
>TRBJ1-3|NA|TRBV30
AWRRGPGNTIY
>TRBJ1-5|NA|TRBV19
ASSIDIDRINQPQH
>TRBJ1-1|NA|TRBV30
AWGRLEAF
>TRBJ2-1|NA|TRBV7-8
ASSLRPGLGMGRF
>TRBJ2-2|NA|TRBV9
ASSVVGVGSGELF
>TRBJ2-3|NA|TRBV14
ASSQVGRDTQY
>TRBJ1-1|NA|TRBV10-1
ASSEGRNTEAF
>TRBJ2-7|NA|TRBV2
ASSRLGQGYEQY
>TRBJ2-7|NA|TRBV19
ASSPSGRGYEQY
>TRBJ2-5|NA|TRBV7-3
ASSRHTGGEETQY
>TRBJ2-3|NA|TRBV2
ASSEASPQY
>TRBJ1-2|NA|TRBV10-2
ASSPDRDYGYT
>TRBJ1-1|NA|TRBV4-1
ASSQDVELNTEAF
>TRBJ1-1|NA|TRBV5-1
ASSSSQGWGSEAF
>TRBJ1-1|NA|TRBV28
ASSFMRLNTEAF
>TRBJ2-7|once|TRBV5-1
ASSLFTDRPTYEQY
>TRBJ2-7|NA|TRBV5-4
ASSLLGSGSLEQY
>TRBJ2-7|NA|TRBV5-1
ASSLDPGSYPKQY
>TRBJ1-6|NA|TRBV6-5
ASSSGQGNSPLH
>TRBJ1-6|NA|TRBV30
AWSRQGDSPLH
>TRBJ2-2|NA|TRBV5-4
AIHTGELF
>TRBJ1-1|NA|TRBV18
ASSRGGNTEAF
>TRBJ2-6|NA|TRBV4-2
ASSLEYGTSSSGANVLT
>TRBJ2-4|NA|TRBV6-6
ASSGHLAGGMQY
>TRBJ1-2|NA|TRBV6-5
ASSPTYPTGHGYT
>TRBJ1-1|NA|TRBV18
ASSPKTGNTEAF
>TRBJ2-7|NA|TRBV28
ASSLPGSRAREQY
>TRBJ2-7|NA|TRBV19
ASSHVAGTYEQY
>TRBJ1-2|NA|TRBV30
AWSVGGLGYGYT
>TRBJ1-6|NA|TRBV9
ASSPRSGQGYSPLH
>TRBJ2-6|NA|TRBV5-4
ASSLASLAGSGANVLT
>TRBJ1-2|NA|TRBV6-6
ASRRTGEIYGYT
>TRBJ2-7|NA|TRBV27
ASSSRTASSYEQY
>TRBJ2-5|NA|TRBV2
ASRRGLQETQY
>TRBJ1-2|NA|TRBV6-6
ASKSRGTGSGYT
>TRBJ2-1|NA|TRBV19
ASRHRRQAYNEQF
>TRBJ2-5|NA|TRBV5-1
ASREHGEGTQY